A selection of T cell receptor beta chains follows, all from one sample in a study of CD8 T cells in Susac syndrome. TCRdb reprocessed the immunoSEQ multiplex PCR reads via MiXCR and lists one record per CDR3 protein. Of about 280,000 distinct CDR3 sequences detected, around 83% appear once; the ten largest clones hold over 0.1%. Sequenced input: CD8+ T cells from PBMCs. The receptors derive from a human donor with multiple sclerosis. The CDR3 runs from the conserved cysteine through the conserved F or W. Fields, in order: CDR3 length, J gene, V gene, D gene, clone size, CDR3 DNA, CDR3 protein. D genes are given only for firm matches. Rows may omit the clone size; those that give it use once, few, many or a size class.

16 | TRBJ2-5 | TRBV13 | TRBD2 | . | TGTGCCAGCAGCTTAAGCCTAGCGGGAGCAGGAGAGACCCAGTACTTC | CASSLSLAGAGETQYF
16 | TRBJ2-7 | TRBV27 | TRBD2 | . | TGTGCCAGCAGCCCCTTTCTAGCGGGATCTAACGACGAGCAGTACTTC | CASSPFLAGSNDEQYF
16 | TRBJ1-2 | TRBV24-1 | . | . | TGTGCCGCAGGAGCAGGGAAGGACGGGACGGACTATGGCTACACCTTC | CAAGAGKDGTDYGYTF
13 | TRBJ2-7 | TRBV27 | . | . | TGTGCCAGCAGTTCGACCCTCGAGGGCGAGCAGTACTTC | CASSSTLEGEQYF
14 | TRBJ1-1 | TRBV14 | . | . | TGTGCCACCTCTCAGGGGCGAGGAAACACTGAAGCTTTCTTT | CATSQGRGNTEAFF
17 | TRBJ2-7 | TRBV27 | TRBD2 | . | TGTGCCAGCAGCACTTGGCGACGGGAGGGCCGATCCTACGAGCAGTACTTC | CASSTWRREGRSYEQYF
14 | TRBJ2-5 | TRBV27 | TRBD1 | . | TGTGCCAGCAGTACCCGGACAGGGCGGGAGACCCAGTACTTC | CASSTRTGRETQYF
16 | TRBJ2-1 | TRBV14 | TRBD2 | . | TGTGCCAGCAGCCCCTTAGCGGGAGGGCCAAAGGGAGAGCAGTTCTTC | CASSPLAGGPKGEQFF
12 | TRBJ1-5 | TRBV10-3 | . | . | TGTGCCATCGGGGGGGCAAATCAGCCCCAGCATTTT | CAIGGANQPQHF
16 | TRBJ2-7 | TRBV20-1 | . | . | TGCAGTGCTAGAGATCTCCCCAGCAGCGGTTCCTACGAGCAGTACTTC | CSARDLPSSGSYEQYF
19 | TRBJ1-5 | TRBV23-1 | . | . | TGCGCCAGCACCATCAACCGGCAGGGGAGGGGGGGAAGCAATCAGCCCCAGCATTTT | CASTINRQGRGGSNQPQHF
13 | TRBJ2-5 | TRBV19 | . | . | TGTGCCAGTAGTACCGACTGGGAAGAGACCCAGTACTTC | CASSTDWEETQYF
12 | TRBJ2-3 | TRBV2 | . | . | TGTGCCAGCATCGAGAGGGCGGATACGCAGTATTTT | CASIERADTQYF
16 | TRBJ2-7 | TRBV28 | . | . | TGTGCCAGCAGTTTAAGCCTACAGGCTTTCTCCTACGAGCAGTACTTC | CASSLSLQAFSYEQYF
14 | TRBJ2-7 | TRBV12-3/TRBV12-4 | . | . | TGTGCCAGCACGGGCCTCCGGACCTTAGGTGAGCAGTACTTC | CASTGLRTLGEQYF
16 | TRBJ1-1 | TRBV9 | TRBD1 | . | TGTGCCAGCAGCACCCGGACAGGGGGCGGGAACACTGAAGCTTTCTTT | CASSTRTGGGNTEAFF
14 | TRBJ2-7 | TRBV19 | . | . | TGTGCCAGTAGTATAGGGGAACCCGCTGGCGAGCAGTACTTC | CASSIGEPAGEQYF
13 | TRBJ2-7 | TRBV29-1 | . | once | TGCAGCGGAACAGGGCGCTCCTCCTACGAGCAGTACTTC | CSGTGRSSYEQYF
19 | TRBJ1-4 | TRBV10-3 | . | . | TGTGCCATCAGTGAGTCGACTCAGGGGCCGTCTTCAACTAATGAAAAACTGTTTTTT | CAISESTQGPSSTNEKLFF
15 | TRBJ1-3 | TRBV29-1 | TRBD1 | . | TGCAGCGTCCCGGGACAGGGGATCTCTGGAAACACCATATATTTT | CSVPGQGISGNTIYF
11 | TRBJ2-3 | TRBV28 | . | . | TGTGCCAGCAGTTTTGTTTCTACGCAGTATTTT | CASSFVSTQYF
11 | TRBJ2-3 | TRBV2 | . | . | TGTGCCAGCACGGGAGATATGACTCAGTATTTT | CASTGDMTQYF
18 | TRBJ1-1 | TRBV5-1 | . | . | TGCGCCAGCAGCCTAGCCCAGCTATGGGCAGGGCGGAACACTGAAGCTTTCTTT | CASSLAQLWAGRNTEAFF
15 | TRBJ2-7 | TRBV27 | TRBD2 | . | TGTGCCAGCAGCTTTTCGACTAGCGGTACCTACGAGCAGTACTTC | CASSFSTSGTYEQYF
14 | TRBJ1-5 | TRBV28 | . | . | TGTGCCAGCAGTTCCCGACAATACAATCAGCCCCAGCATTTT | CASSSRQYNQPQHF
14 | TRBJ1-5 | TRBV30 | . | . | TGTGCCTGGAGTGGAGTTATGGAGGACCAGCCCCAGCATTTT | CAWSGVMEDQPQHF
15 | TRBJ2-3 | TRBV5-1 | TRBD2 | . | TGCGCCAGCAGCTCGAGCGGGACTAGAGCAGATACGCAGTATTTT | CASSSSGTRADTQYF
18 | TRBJ2-1 | TRBV27 | . | . | TGTGCCAGCAGTTTAGGGGACTTGGTTATGACAGGAGGGTATGAGCAGTTCTTC | CASSLGDLVMTGGYEQFF
14 | TRBJ2-7 | TRBV2 | . | once | TGTGCCAGCGTAGGGACTCCTACTCACTACGAGCAGTACTTC | CASVGTPTHYEQYF
23 | TRBJ2-1 | TRBV9 | TRBD2 | . | TGTGCCAGCAGCGTGAAGGGGGACACACATTCGTCGAGCGGGAGTCTTTACTACAATGAGCAGTTCTTC | CASSVKGDTHSSSGSLYYNEQFF
9 | TRBJ2-3 | TRBV27 | . | . | TGTGCCCGAGGCGGTACGCAGTATTTT | CARGGTQYF
15 | TRBJ2-3 | TRBV10-3 | . | . | TGTGCCATCAGTGAGTCGGGCAGAACACGGGATACGCAGTATTTT | CAISESGRTRDTQYF
14 | TRBJ1-5 | TRBV29-1 | . | . | TGCAGCGCCGGACGGGAGGGGAGCAATCAGCCCCAGCATTTT | CSAGREGSNQPQHF